The T cell receptor beta chain under discussion was sequenced for a study of immune characterization of retroperitoneal liposarcoma. The CDR3 covers 15 residues. V lost 3 bases, J lost 2 bases, and 11 bases lay in between. Germline V gives CDR1 SGHVS, CDR2 FNYEAQ. TCRdb reprocessed the PCR reads with MiXCR, giving one entry per CDR3 protein. The sample records about 10,000 distinct CDR3 sequences, over 25% being singletons. This clonotype occurred once. Material for sequencing was blood. The clonotype originates from a male donor with retroperitoneal liposarcoma. The chain recombines TRBV7-6 with TRBJ1-3, with TRBD1 as a possible D gene (5 bases). The chain's CDR3 is CASSFGGSAGNTIYF. The CDR3 DNA reads as TGTGCCAGCAGCTTTGGGGGGTCGGCTGGAAACACCATATATTTT.